This T cell receptor (beta chain) emerged from a study of OX40 agonist ivuxolimab in advanced cancers. This clone showed up just once. TCRdb's copy holds only in-frame clones and misses some; the assay was immunoSEQ multiplex PCR. Among 50,000 to 65,000 clones listed, about 91% were seen once. V gave up 3 bases and J gave up 3 bases; unmatched junction bases: 4. The germline gives CDR1 KGHSH, CDR2 LQKENI. The CDR3 runs to 15 residues. The sequence was obtained from an adult with an advanced solid tumor such as melanoma, head and neck, liver or kidney cancer. The starting material was CD4+ or CD8+ T cells sorted from blood, obtained in a trial of the OX40 agonist ivuxolimab. The rearrangement joins TRBV18 to TRBJ2-2, with 7 positions matching TRBD2. CDR3 loop: CASSPSLADTGELFF. DNA of the CDR3: TGTGCCAGCTCACCTAGCCTAGCGGACACCGGGGAGCTGTTTTTT. Together with reference TRBV18 and TRBJ2-2, the CDR3 gives the full variable domain: NAGVMQNPRHLVRRRGQEARLRCSPMKGHSHVYWYRQLPEEGLKFMVYLQKENIIDESGMPKERFSAEFPKEGPSILRIQQVVRGDSAAYFCASSPSLADTGELFFGEGSRLTVL.